The 14 T cell receptor beta chains below were found in one sample sequenced in a study of blood T cell repertoires in COVID-19. Produced via immunoSEQ multiplex PCR; TCRdb's table is partial and in-frame only. The data hold some 110,000 clones, with about 89% observed a single time. Sequenced input: peripheral blood. Receptor source: a man aged 35 to 55 with acute or convalescent COVID-19.

V is TRBV6-2 or TRBV6-3 and J is TRBJ2-3; 8 bases line up with TRBD2. V was clipped by 4 bases and J by 8 bases; unmatched bases: 5. The CDR3 consists of 13 residues. Per the germline V gene, CDR1 is MNHEY and CDR2 is SVGEGT. CDR3 region: CASSSNGGGTQYF. In DNA form, the CDR3 reads TGTGCCAGCAGTTCTAACGGGGGGGGTACGCAGTATTTT.

The rearrangement joins TRBV9 to TRBJ2-2; 9 bases are a match to TRBD2. Germline values: CDR1 SGDLS, CDR2 YYNGEE. CDR3 length equals 16 residues. The J segment lost 5 bases and the V segment lost 3 bases, leaving 8 bases of the junction unmatched. The CDR3: CASSAPGLAITGELFF. In DNA, the CDR3 is TGTGCCAGCAGCGCCCCGGGACTAGCTATAACCGGGGAGCTGTTTTTT.

The V gene is TRBV12-3 or TRBV12-4, the J gene TRBJ1-2; 7 bases align to TRBD1. The CDR3 is 13 amino acids. With 6 bases clipped from V and 8 bases from J, the junction kept 9 bases outside the gene matches. For the CDR3, the DNA is TGTGCCAGCAGCTCAGACAGGGTAGGAGGCTACACCTTC. This translates into CASSSDRVGGYTF.

This clone was counted only a few times. The chain links TRBV2 to TRBJ2-1, with D possibly being TRBD2 (6 bases). CDR1 is SNHLY, CDR2 FYNNEI, per germline. The CDR3 has 16 amino acids. Trimming removed 6 bases at V and 5 bases at J, with 20 bases between. The CDR3 sequence: CASSPTRLGTNNEQFF. The CDR3 DNA reads TGTGCCAGCAGCCCGACTAGATTGGGGACGAACAATGAGCAGTTCTTC.

This clone came up a few times. CDR3 sequence: CASSQVRVEPQHF. DNA for the CDR3: TGTGCCAGCAGCCAAGTCAGGGTTGAGCCCCAGCATTTT. The chain joins TRBV4-2 to TRBJ1-5, with a possible D match to TRBD1 (5 bases). V shed 1 base and J shed 8 bases, with 9 bases lying between them. The CDR3 spans 13 residues. Germline assignment: CDR1 LGHNA and CDR2 YNFKEQ.

The chain is built from TRBV6-6 and TRBJ1-5; no firm D call. Per the germline V gene, CDR1 is MNHNY and CDR2 is SVGAGI (reference sequence). The germline V and J ends were trimmed by 3 bases and 1 base, with 10 bases remaining between them. The CDR3 sequence is 15 residues long. CDR3 DNA: TGTGCCAGCAGTTATGAGGGAGGAAGCAATCAGCCCCAGCATTTT. Protein product: CASSYEGGSNQPQHF.

A few counts support this clone. The CDR3: CASSRASGGGAKNIQYF. The CDR3 coding sequence is TGTGCCAGCAGCCGGGCTAGCGGGGGAGGAGCCAAAAACATTCAGTACTTC. The rearrangement joins TRBV7-3 to TRBJ2-4, with 10 bases fitting TRBD2. This CDR3 region has 17 residues. The germline CDR1 and CDR2 sequences are SGHTA and FQGTGA. The junction had 7 bases not matched to a gene; V was cut back by 5 bases and J by 0 bases.

The gene calls are TRBV9 and TRBJ1-1, with 8 bases matching TRBD1. This CDR3 region has 17 residues. Germline V gene sequence: CDR1 SGDLS, CDR2 YYNGEE. The V segment lost 3 bases and the J segment 1 base; nucleotides outside the gene matches: 11. The CDR3 is CASSAQGERFGNTEAFF. The CDR3 DNA is TGTGCCAGCAGCGCACAGGGGGAACGGTTTGGGAACACTGAAGCTTTCTTT.

The chain recombines TRBV6-2 or TRBV6-3 with TRBJ1-1; tentative D call: TRBD1 (6 bases). The CDR3 covers 17 residues. V gave up 2 bases and J gave up 0 bases, with 16 bases separating them. Germline CDR1 MNHEY, CDR2 SVGEGT. CDR3 protein: CASSYPEGGLMNTEAFF. CDR3 nucleotide sequence: TGTGCCAGCAGTTACCCGGAAGGGGGTTTAATGAACACTGAAGCTTTCTTT.

The chain has TRBV19 and TRBJ1-6; D possibly corresponds to TRBD1 (6 bases). The CDR3 runs to 14 residues. Trimming removed 6 bases from V and 7 bases from J, with 13 bases in between. The V gene's germline CDR1 is LNHDA and CDR2 SQIVND (reference sequence). The CDR3 region is CASSPRGGNSPLHF. As DNA, the CDR3 is TGTGCCAGTAGCCCCAGGGGTGGGAATTCACCCCTCCACTTT.

This rearrangement joins TRBV7-8 to TRBJ2-5; 16 bases are shared with TRBD2. The V and J ends lost 4 bases and 2 bases, in that order; junction bases with no gene match: 4. CDR3 size: 17 residues. Germline V lookup: CDR1 SGHVS, CDR2 FQNEAQ. CDR3 sequence: CASSSGLAGGVQETQYF. CDR3 in DNA: TGTGCCAGCAGCTCGGGACTAGCGGGAGGGGTACAAGAGACCCAGTACTTC.

J is TRBJ1-6 and V is TRBV13; 9 bases align to TRBD1. The CDR3 is 17 residues long. J gave up 7 bases and V 5 bases, and 12 bases lay outside the gene matches. Germline V CDR1 and CDR2: PRHDT, FYEKMQ (reference sequence). For the CDR3, the DNA is TGTGCCAGCAGCCCAAGAAGGGGGACAGGGAAAAATTCACCCCTCCACTTT. Translating it yields CASSPRRGTGKNSPLHF. The full variable domain, with the rest looked up from reference TRBV13 and TRBJ1-6, is AAGVIQSPRHLIKEKRETATLKCYPIPRHDTVYWYQQGPGQDPQFLISFYEKMQSDKGSIPDRFSAQQFSDYHSELNMSSLELGDSALYFCASSPRRGTGKNSPLHFGNGTRLTVT.

The chain employs TRBV5-4 and TRBJ2-7; 7 bases align to TRBD1. This CDR3 has 14 amino acids. With V trimmed by 4 bases and J by 6 bases, 10 bases remained unmatched. Germline V lookup: CDR1 SGHNT, CDR2 YYREEE (reference sequence). As DNA, the CDR3 is TGTGCCAGCAGCCTAGACAGGGATAGGGCCGAGCAGTACTTC. Translating gives CASSLDRDRAEQYF.

This clone was counted a single time. V is TRBV5-8 and J is TRBJ2-7, with 9 bases that match TRBD1. Germline CDR1 and CDR2: SGHTS and YDEGEE. The CDR3 runs to 17 residues. V lost 0 bases to trimming and J lost 5 bases; unmatched junction nucleotides: 12. CDR3 coding DNA: TGTGCCAGCAGCTTGGCTGAAGGACAGGGGTTCTTCGACGAGCAGTACTTC. Amino acids: CASSLAEGQGFFDEQYF.